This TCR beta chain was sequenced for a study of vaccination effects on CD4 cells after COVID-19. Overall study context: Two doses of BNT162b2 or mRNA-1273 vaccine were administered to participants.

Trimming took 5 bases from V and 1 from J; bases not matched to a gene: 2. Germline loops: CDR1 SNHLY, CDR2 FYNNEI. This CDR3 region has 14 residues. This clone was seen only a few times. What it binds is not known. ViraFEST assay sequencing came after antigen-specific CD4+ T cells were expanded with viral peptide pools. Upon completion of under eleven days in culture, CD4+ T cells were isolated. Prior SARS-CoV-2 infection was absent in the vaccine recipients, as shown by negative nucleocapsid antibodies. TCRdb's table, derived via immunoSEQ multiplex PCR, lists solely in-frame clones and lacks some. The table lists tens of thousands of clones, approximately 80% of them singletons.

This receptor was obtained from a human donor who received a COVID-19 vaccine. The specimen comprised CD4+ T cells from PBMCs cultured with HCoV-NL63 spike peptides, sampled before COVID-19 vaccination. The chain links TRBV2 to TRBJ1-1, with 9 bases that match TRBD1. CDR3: CASSTGGTNTEAFF. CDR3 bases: TGTGCCAGCAGTACAGGGGGCACGAACACTGAAGCTTTCTTT.